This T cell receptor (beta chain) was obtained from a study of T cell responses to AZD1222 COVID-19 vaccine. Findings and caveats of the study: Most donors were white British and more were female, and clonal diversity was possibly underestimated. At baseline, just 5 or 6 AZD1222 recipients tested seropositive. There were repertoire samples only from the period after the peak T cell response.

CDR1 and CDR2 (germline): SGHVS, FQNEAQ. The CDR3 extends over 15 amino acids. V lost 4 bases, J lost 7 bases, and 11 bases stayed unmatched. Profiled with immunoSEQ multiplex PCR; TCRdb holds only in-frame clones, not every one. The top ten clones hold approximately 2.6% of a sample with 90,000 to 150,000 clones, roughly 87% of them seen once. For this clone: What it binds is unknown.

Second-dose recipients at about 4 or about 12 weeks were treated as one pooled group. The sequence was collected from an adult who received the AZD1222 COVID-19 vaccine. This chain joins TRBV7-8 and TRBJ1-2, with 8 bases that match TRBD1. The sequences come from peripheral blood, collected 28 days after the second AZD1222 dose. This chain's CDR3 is CASSWLTGASGGYTF. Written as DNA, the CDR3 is TGTGCCAGCAGCTGGCTGACAGGGGCCTCAGGTGGCTACACCTTC.